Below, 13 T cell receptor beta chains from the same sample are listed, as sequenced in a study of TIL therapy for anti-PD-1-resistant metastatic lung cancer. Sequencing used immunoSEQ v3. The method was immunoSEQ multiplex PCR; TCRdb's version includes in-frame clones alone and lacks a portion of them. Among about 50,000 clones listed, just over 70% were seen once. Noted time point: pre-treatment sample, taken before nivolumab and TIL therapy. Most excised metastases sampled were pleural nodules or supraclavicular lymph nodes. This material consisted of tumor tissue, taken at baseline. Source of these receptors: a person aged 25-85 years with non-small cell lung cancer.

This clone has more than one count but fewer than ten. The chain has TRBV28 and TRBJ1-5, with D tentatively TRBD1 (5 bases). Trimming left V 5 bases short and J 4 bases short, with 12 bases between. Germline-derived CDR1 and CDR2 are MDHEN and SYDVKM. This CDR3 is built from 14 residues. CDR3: CASSLRQRNQPQHF. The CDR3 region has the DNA TGTGCCAGCAGTCTACGACAGAGAAATCAGCCCCAGCATTTT.

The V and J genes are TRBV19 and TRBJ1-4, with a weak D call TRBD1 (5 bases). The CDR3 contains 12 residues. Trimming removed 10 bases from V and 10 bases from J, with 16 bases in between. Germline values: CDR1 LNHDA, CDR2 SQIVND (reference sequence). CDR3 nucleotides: TGTGCCACCGCCAGGTGGAGGGGAAAACTGTTTTTT. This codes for CATARWRGKLFF.

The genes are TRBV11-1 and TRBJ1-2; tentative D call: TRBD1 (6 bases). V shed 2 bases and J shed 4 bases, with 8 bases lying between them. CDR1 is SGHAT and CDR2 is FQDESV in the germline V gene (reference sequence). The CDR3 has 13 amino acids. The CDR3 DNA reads TGTGCCAGCAGCTTAACAGGGAGCTATGGCTACACCTTC. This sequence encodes CASSLTGSYGYTF.

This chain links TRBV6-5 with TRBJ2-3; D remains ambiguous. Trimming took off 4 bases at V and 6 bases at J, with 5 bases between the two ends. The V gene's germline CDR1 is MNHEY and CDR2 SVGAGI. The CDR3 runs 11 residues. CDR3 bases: TGTGCCAGCAGTTTCGGGGATACGCAGTATTTT. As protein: CASSFGDTQYF.

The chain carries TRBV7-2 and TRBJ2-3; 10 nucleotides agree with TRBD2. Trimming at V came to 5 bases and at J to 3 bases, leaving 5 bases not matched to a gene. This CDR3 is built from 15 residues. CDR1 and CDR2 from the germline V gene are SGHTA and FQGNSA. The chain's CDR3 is CASSSTSGKTDTQYF. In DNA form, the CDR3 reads TGTGCCAGCAGCAGTACTAGCGGGAAAACAGATACGCAGTATTTT.

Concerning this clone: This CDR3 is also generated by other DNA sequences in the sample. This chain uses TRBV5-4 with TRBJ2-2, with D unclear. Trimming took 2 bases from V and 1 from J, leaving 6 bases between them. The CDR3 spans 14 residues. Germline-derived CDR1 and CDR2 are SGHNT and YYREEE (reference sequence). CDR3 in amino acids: CASSFGLNTGELFF. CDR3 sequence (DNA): TGTGCCAGCAGCTTCGGTTTGAACACCGGGGAGCTGTTTTTT.

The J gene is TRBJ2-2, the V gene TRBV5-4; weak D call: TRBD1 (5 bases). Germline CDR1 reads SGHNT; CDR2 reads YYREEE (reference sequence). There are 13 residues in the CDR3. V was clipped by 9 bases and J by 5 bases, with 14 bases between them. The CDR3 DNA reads TGTGCCATAACCCCTAGGGGAACCGGGGAGCTGTTTTTT. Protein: CAITPRGTGELFF.

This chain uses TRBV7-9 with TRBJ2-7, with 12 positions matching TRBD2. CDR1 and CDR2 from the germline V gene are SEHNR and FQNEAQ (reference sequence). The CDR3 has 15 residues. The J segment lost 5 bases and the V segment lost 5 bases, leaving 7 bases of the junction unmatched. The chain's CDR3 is CASSASGGAGNEQYF. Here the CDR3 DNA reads TGTGCCAGCAGCGCTAGCGGGGGGGCGGGGAACGAGCAGTACTTC.

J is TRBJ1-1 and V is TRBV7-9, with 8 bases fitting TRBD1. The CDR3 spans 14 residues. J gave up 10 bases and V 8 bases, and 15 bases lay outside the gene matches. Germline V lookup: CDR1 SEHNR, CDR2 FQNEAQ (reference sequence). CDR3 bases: TGTGCCAGCGTCCCAGGGGGCCCTCTTACTCCAGCTTTCTTT. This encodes CASVPGGPLTPAFF.

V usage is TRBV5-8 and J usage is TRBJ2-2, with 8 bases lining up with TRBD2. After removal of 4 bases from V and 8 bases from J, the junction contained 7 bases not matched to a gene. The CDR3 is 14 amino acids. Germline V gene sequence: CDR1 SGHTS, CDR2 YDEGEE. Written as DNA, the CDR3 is TGTGCCAGCAGCCTCGGGACTAGGGCAGGGGAGCTGTTTTTT. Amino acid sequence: CASSLGTRAGELFF.

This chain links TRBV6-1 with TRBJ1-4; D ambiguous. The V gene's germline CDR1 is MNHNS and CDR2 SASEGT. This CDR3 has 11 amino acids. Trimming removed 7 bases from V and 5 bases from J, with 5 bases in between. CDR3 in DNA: TGTGCCAGCAAGGCGAATGAAAAACTGTTTTTT. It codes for CASKANEKLFF.

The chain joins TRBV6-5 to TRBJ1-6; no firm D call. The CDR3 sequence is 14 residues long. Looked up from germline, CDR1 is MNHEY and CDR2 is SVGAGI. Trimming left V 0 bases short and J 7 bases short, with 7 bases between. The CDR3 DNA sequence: TGTGCCAGCAGTTACTCCGCATGGAATTCACCCCTCCACTTT. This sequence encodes CASSYSAWNSPLHF.

The CDR3 DNA sequence: TGTGCCAGCAGCTCTCGACAGCTCCTTAACTATGGCTACACCTTC. This translates into CASSSRQLLNYGYTF. The chain has TRBV28 and TRBJ1-2; TRBD1 might be the D (5 bases). Germline V gives CDR1 MDHEN, CDR2 SYDVKM. This CDR3 region has 15 residues. V lost 6 bases to trimming and J lost 1 base, with 15 bases between them.